This T cell receptor beta chain was identified in a study of response to subunit inactivated influenza vaccine. Study observations and caveats: Seasonal influenza vaccination, on each occasion, was suggested by the authors to recruit few new T cells.

Concerning this clonotype itself: The antigen remains undetermined.

CDR1 and CDR2 from the germline V gene are GTSNPN and SVGIG (reference sequence). The V end lost 4 bases, the J end lost 5 bases, and 17 bases lay between the germline ends. CDR3 size: 14 residues. Each CDR3 protein gets one entry after TCRdb re-called the RT-PCR reads with MiXCR. Of fewer than 800,000 distinct CDR3 sequences in the sample, 15% to 18% were seen once. The TCR originated in a man between 50 and 59 years old who received an inactivated influenza vaccine. The chain has TRBV30 and TRBJ2-5, with a tentative D call TRBD2 (6 bases). The sequences come from PBMCs from blood, collected roughly 12 days after vaccination. The CDR3 DNA sequence: TGTGCCTGGACCCGCGGGCTAGCGATTGAGACCCAGTACTTC. Amino acid sequence: CAWTRGLAIETQYF.